This entry lists 15 T cell receptor beta chains sequenced from one sample in a study of radiation and T cells in renal cell carcinoma. The table came from immunoSEQ multiplex PCR; TCRdb's copy has only in-frame clones and leaves some out. The data hold about 130,000 clones, with roughly four fifths observed a single time. The sample's time point: blood 2 weeks post-SBRT. Treatment here: 15 Gy SBRT to primary tumor, nephrectomy 4 weeks later. Source: blood, taken from a patient whose treatment included radiotherapy and nephrectomy. These receptors were collected from a man aged 50-59 years with renal cell carcinoma.

The chain combines TRBV28 with TRBJ2-1; no reliable D call. The CDR3 sequence is 13 residues long. Germline V CDR1 and CDR2: MDHEN, SYDVKM. V was pared by 2 bases and J by 8 bases, with 10 bases between. DNA for the CDR3: TGTGCCAGCAGTTTAAGAAGGAACCATGAGCAGTTCTTC. This translates into CASSLRRNHEQFF.

V usage is TRBV25-1 and J usage is TRBJ2-3; the match to TRBD2 covers 8 bases. Germline CDR1 is MGHDK and CDR2 is SYGVNS. There are 14 residues in the CDR3. J gave up 0 bases and V 6 bases, and 2 bases lay outside the gene matches. CDR3 nucleotides: TGTGCCAGCAGATTAGCGGGGAGCACAGATACGCAGTATTTT. Its protein is CASRLAGSTDTQYF.

The V gene is TRBV7-2, the J gene TRBJ2-7, with a possible D match to TRBD1 (6 bases). Trimming took 0 bases from V and 7 from J, leaving 16 bases between them. The CDR3 totals 15 residues. Germline-derived CDR1 and CDR2 are SGHTA and FQGNSA. CDR3 sequence reads: CASSLAPQGYAEQYF. The CDR3 DNA sequence: TGTGCCAGCAGCTTAGCGCCACAGGGTTACGCAGAGCAGTACTTC.

The chain has TRBV7-6 and TRBJ1-4; TRBD1 aligns across 7 bases. CDR1 is SGHVS and CDR2 is FNYEAQ in the germline V gene. The CDR3 consists of 15 residues. Unmatched junction bases numbered 3, after V lost 2 bases and J lost 3 bases. CDR3 coding DNA: TGTGCCAGCAGCTTACAGACAGGGCCTAATGAAAAACTGTTTTTT. Residues: CASSLQTGPNEKLFF.

The gene calls are TRBV28 and TRBJ1-2, with 7 bases matching TRBD1. CDR3 length equals 13 residues. The V segment lost 3 bases and the J segment 3 bases; nucleotides outside the gene matches: 1. Germline CDR1 and CDR2: MDHEN and SYDVKM. The DNA of the CDR3 is TGTGCCAGCAGTTTGGGGACAGACTATGGCTACACCTTC. Translating gives CASSLGTDYGYTF.

The rearrangement uses TRBV2 and TRBJ1-3, with 7 bases aligning to TRBD1. CDR3 length: 14 amino acids. Germline V gives CDR1 SNHLY, CDR2 FYNNEI. V was clipped by 5 bases and J by 2 bases; unmatched bases: 3. This CDR3 reads CASSTDRAGNTIYF. The CDR3 DNA follows: TGTGCCAGCAGTACCGACAGGGCTGGAAACACCATATATTTT. Variable domain in full (rest from reference TRBV2 and TRBJ1-3): EPEVTQTPSHQVTQMGQEVILRCVPISNHLYFYWYRQILGQKVEFLVSFYNNEISEKSEIFDDQFSVERPDGSNFTLKIRSTKLEDSAMYFCASSTDRAGNTIYFGEGSWLTVV.

CDR3 amino acids: CASSLNRGSNQPQHF. CDR3 nucleotides: TGTGCCAGCTCACTAAACAGGGGTAGCAATCAGCCCCAGCATTTT. The V and J genes are TRBV18 and TRBJ1-5, with 7 bases lining up with TRBD1. Germline values: CDR1 KGHSH, CDR2 LQKENI. The CDR3 runs to 15 residues. Trimming took 4 bases from V and 0 from J; bases not matched to a gene: 3.

The CDR3 protein is CASSLGFRGGAEAFF. The CDR3 DNA reads as TGCGCCAGCAGCTTGGGGTTCCGGGGAGGGGCTGAAGCTTTCTTT. The chain uses TRBV5-1 and TRBJ1-1; a possible D gene is TRBD1 (5 bases). The V gene's germline CDR1 is SGHRS and CDR2 YFSETQ. V dropped 0 bases and J dropped 6 bases, with 15 bases sitting between them. CDR3 length: 15 amino acids.

The gene calls are TRBV27 and TRBJ2-1; the D is unclear. Germline lookup yields CDR1 MNHEY and CDR2 SMNVEV (reference sequence). The V gene lost 8 bases and the J gene lost 6 bases, with 14 bases spanning the gap. The CDR3 loop spans 13 amino acids. The CDR3 loop is CASARPISNEQFF. The CDR3 region has the DNA TGTGCCAGCGCCCGACCAATTTCCAATGAGCAGTTCTTC.

The rearrangement joins TRBV29-1 to TRBJ1-4, with 7 nucleotides matching TRBD1. V shed 6 bases, J shed 3 bases, and the junction held 4 bases outside the gene matches. CDR1 and CDR2 (germline): SQVTM, ANQGSEA. This CDR3 contains 13 residues. This chain's CDR3 is CSVSGTANEKLFF. The DNA for the CDR3 is TGCAGCGTGTCCGGGACAGCTAATGAAAAACTGTTTTTT.

V usage is TRBV7-8 and J usage is TRBJ2-5; TRBD1 agrees at 7 bases. The junction had 10 bases not matched to a gene; V was cut back by 5 bases and J by 4 bases. This CDR3 spans 15 amino acids. From germline, CDR1 is SGHVS and CDR2 FQNEAQ. The CDR3 DNA follows: TGTGCCAGCAGCACATACGGCAGGGGGAGAGAGACCCAGTACTTC. Translating it yields CASSTYGRGRETQYF.

CDR3 protein: CASSLVGGDSIQYF. Here the CDR3 DNA reads TGTGCCAGCAGCTTAGTAGGCGGGGACAGCATTCAGTACTTC. This chain joins TRBV7-9 and TRBJ2-4, with a weak D call TRBD1 (7 bases). The CDR3 covers 14 residues. Germline V lookup: CDR1 SEHNR, CDR2 FQNEAQ (reference sequence). The V and J ends lost 1 base and 9 bases respectively, with 13 bases between them.

The chain uses TRBV18 and TRBJ2-2, with D maybe TRBD1 (6 bases). Deletions cut 2 bases from V and 2 bases from J, with 12 bases between. The germline V gene encodes CDR1 KGHSH and CDR2 LQKENI. The CDR3 contains 16 residues. The CDR3 spells CASSPKPGHNTGELFF. CDR3 DNA sequence: TGTGCCAGCTCACCAAAACCGGGACACAACACCGGGGAGCTGTTTTTT.

This clone was observed once. This chain connects TRBV10-2 to TRBJ1-1, with D tentatively TRBD1 (5 bases). Germline V gene sequence: CDR1 WSHSY, CDR2 SAAADI. There are 16 residues in the CDR3. V was pared by 5 bases and J by 4 bases, with 20 bases between. CDR3 sequence reads: CASSYPPGGGATEAFF. CDR3 DNA sequence: TGCGCCAGCAGTTACCCACCTGGGGGAGGGGCCACTGAAGCTTTCTTT.

This clone appeared a few times. The chain couples TRBV27 to TRBJ2-1; D not resolved. Trimming removed 3 bases from V and 1 base from J, with 13 bases in between. The CDR3 sequence is 16 residues long. Germline V lookup: CDR1 MNHEY, CDR2 SMNVEV (reference sequence). CDR3: CASSLKGPASYNEQFF. The DNA for the CDR3 is TGTGCCAGCAGTTTGAAGGGTCCCGCTTCCTACAATGAGCAGTTCTTC.